One and the same sample provided the 23 T cell receptor beta chains below, sequenced in a study of blood T cell repertoires in COVID-19. Libraries were prepared by immunoSEQ multiplex PCR; TCRdb keeps only in-frame clonotypes and omits some of them. The sample records tens of thousands of clones, approximately 90% being singletons. Material: peripheral blood. These receptors all stem from a man at least 80 years old with acute or convalescent COVID-19.

The chain has TRBV9 and TRBJ1-6, with TRBD1 matching over 10 bases. Germline V CDR1 and CDR2: SGDLS, YYNGEE. J gave up 7 bases and V 4 bases, and 5 bases lay outside the gene matches. This CDR3 region has 15 residues. The CDR3 coding sequence is TGTGCCAGCAGCACCAGGACAGGGGGAAATTCACCCCTCCACTTT. Translating it yields CASSTRTGGNSPLHF.

As to this clone: This sample also contains other DNA sequences that code for the same CDR3. The genes are TRBV5-1 and TRBJ1-2, with 7 bases identical to TRBD1. J gave up 4 bases and V 0 bases, and 0 bases lay outside the gene matches. The length of the CDR3 is 13 residues. The germline CDR1 and CDR2 sequences are SGHRS and YFSETQ. CDR3 sequence: CASSLDRGYGYTF. DNA of the CDR3: TGCGCCAGCAGCTTGGACAGGGGCTATGGCTACACCTTC.

This chain uses TRBV6-5 with TRBJ2-1; D uncertain. Trimming took off 6 bases at V and 0 bases at J, with 12 bases between the two ends. Germline assignment: CDR1 MNHEY and CDR2 SVGAGI. The CDR3 consists of 15 residues. DNA of the CDR3: TGTGCCAGCAGACATGACCGGAGCTCCTACAATGAGCAGTTCTTC. Its protein is CASRHDRSSYNEQFF.

The chain has TRBV14 and TRBJ2-7, with D uncertain. The germline V gene encodes CDR1 SGHDN and CDR2 FVKESK. The CDR3 spans 14 residues. The germline V and J ends were trimmed by 3 bases and 4 bases, with 13 bases remaining between them. Here the CDR3 DNA reads TGTGCCAGCAGCCAGAGTCTAGGAGCATACGAGCAGTACTTC. Translating it yields CASSQSLGAYEQYF.

This chain links TRBV6-5 with TRBJ1-5; D is uncertain. The CDR3 extends over 15 amino acids. Germline lookup yields CDR1 MNHEY and CDR2 SVGAGI. The ends were cut back, 4 bases at V and 2 bases at J, with 12 bases in the middle. CDR3 DNA: TGTGCCAGCAGTTCCACAGCCGGGGGCAATCAGCCCCAGCATTTT. Protein: CASSSTAGGNQPQHF.

The chain is built from TRBV5-1 and TRBJ2-3; 8 bases map to TRBD1. Per germline, CDR1 SGHRS and CDR2 YFSETQ. With V trimmed by 5 bases and J by 0 bases, 8 bases remained unmatched. This CDR3 is built from 16 residues. The DNA of the CDR3 is TGCGCCAGCAGTTCTCAGGGGGCTCTAAGCACAGATACGCAGTATTTT. Translating it yields CASSSQGALSTDTQYF. The complete variable domain, with remaining parts taken from reference TRBV5-1 and TRBJ2-3, reads KAGVTQTPRYLIKTRGQQVTLSCSPISGHRSVSWYQQTPGQGLQFLFEYFSETQRNKGNFPGRFSGRQFSNSRSEMNVSTLELGDSALYLCASSSQGALSTDTQYFGPGTRLTVL.

J is TRBJ2-1 and V is TRBV6-2 or TRBV6-3; the match to TRBD1 covers 8 bases. CDR1 and CDR2 from the germline V gene are MNHEY and SVGEGT. V was pared by 6 bases and J by 6 bases, with 13 bases of the junction left unmatched. The CDR3 contains 16 residues. CDR3 residues: CASSIQGPTGANEQFF. For the CDR3, the DNA is TGTGCCAGCAGCATACAGGGCCCGACAGGGGCCAATGAGCAGTTCTTC.

This chain uses TRBV7-2 with TRBJ1-2; D perhaps matches TRBD1 (5 bases). This CDR3 spans 14 amino acids. Trimming left V 5 bases short and J 8 bases short, with 18 bases between. Per the germline V gene, CDR1 is SGHTA and CDR2 is FQGNSA. The CDR3 loop reads CASSPGTLSVGYTF. The CDR3, as DNA: TGTGCCAGCAGCCCGGGGACTTTAAGTGTCGGCTACACCTTC. The full variable domain, in which reference TRBV7-2 and TRBJ1-2 provide the parts outside the CDR3, is GAGVSQSPSNKVTEKGKDVELRCDPISGHTALYWYRQSLGQGLEFLIYFQGNSAPDKSGLPSDRFSAERTGGSVSTLTIQRTQQEDSAVYLCASSPGTLSVGYTFGSGTRLTVV.

The chain links TRBV6-5 to TRBJ1-2; 8 nucleotides align to TRBD1. Unmatched junction bases numbered 4, after V lost 6 bases and J lost 4 bases. CDR3 size: 13 residues. In germline, CDR1 is MNHEY, CDR2 SVGAGI. This chain's CDR3 is CASSRQGPYGYTF. In nucleotides, the CDR3 is TGTGCCAGCAGCAGACAGGGGCCCTATGGCTACACCTTC.

DNA for the CDR3: TGTGCCTGGGACCGGGACAGGGATCGGGGGTGGTACACTGAAGCTTTCTTT. Its translation: CAWDRDRDRGWYTEAFF. The chain recombines TRBV30 with TRBJ1-1; 9 bases are shared with TRBD1. The CDR3 spans 17 residues. Germline assignment: CDR1 GTSNPN and CDR2 SVGIG (reference sequence). Trimming cost V 5 bases and J 3 bases; bases outside gene matches: 16.

V gene TRBV7-7 combines with J gene TRBJ2-5, with TRBD2 matching 12 bases. This CDR3 is built from 15 residues. Germline CDR1 SSHAT, CDR2 FNYEAQ (reference sequence). V trimming: 4 bases; J trimming: 5 bases; junction bases outside the gene matches: 5. The CDR3 nucleotides read TGTGCCAGCAGCTCTCTAGCGGGGGGGCCGGAGACCCAGTACTTC. Amino acid sequence: CASSSLAGGPETQYF. The full variable domain, with the rest looked up from reference TRBV7-7 and TRBJ2-5, is GAGVSQSPRYKVTKRGQDVTLRCDPISSHATLYWYQQALGQGPEFLTYFNYEAQPDKSGLPSDRFSAERPEGSISTLTIQRTEQRDSAMYRCASSSLAGGPETQYFGPGTRLLVL.

The rearrangement links TRBV6-5 to TRBJ2-7; TRBD1 aligns across 9 bases. There are 15 residues in the CDR3. Trimming cost V 7 bases and J 4 bases; bases outside gene matches: 11. Germline values: CDR1 MNHEY, CDR2 SVGAGI. CDR3 loop: CASTRQTGGIYEQYF. For the CDR3, the DNA is TGTGCCAGCACCCGGCAAACAGGGGGCATATACGAGCAGTACTTC.

The genes are TRBV29-1 and TRBJ1-1; TRBD1 matches 7 bases. Germline CDR1 is SQVTM and CDR2 is ANQGSEA. The CDR3 spans 13 residues. With 8 bases clipped from V and 2 bases from J, the junction kept 8 bases outside the gene matches. CDR3 nucleotide sequence: TGCAGCACGGAGGGGGCAGTTAACACTGAAGCTTTCTTT. Its translation: CSTEGAVNTEAFF.

The CDR3 loop reads CASSQYGVTEAFF. In nucleotides, the CDR3 is TGTGCCAGCAGCCAATACGGGGTCACTGAAGCTTTCTTT. V is TRBV3-1 (or the pseudogene TRBV3-2) and J is TRBJ1-1, with D unresolved. The CDR3 loop spans 13 amino acids. Per germline, CDR1 LGHDT and CDR2 YNNKEL (reference sequence). The germline V and J ends were trimmed by 2 bases and 4 bases, with 8 bases remaining between them.

As DNA, the CDR3 is TGTGCCATCACAGGACTGGACACAGATACGCAGTATTTT. Its translation is CAITGLDTDTQYF. This chain joins TRBV10-3 and TRBJ2-3; possibly TRBD2 for D (5 bases). CDR1 ENHRY and CDR2 SYGVKD come from the germline V gene. Trimming pared 7 bases from V and 2 bases from J, leaving 10 bases between. The CDR3 consists of 13 residues.

The CDR3 reads CSSGDTQYF. The CDR3, as DNA: TGCAGTAGCGGGGATACGCAGTATTTT. The V and J genes are TRBV20-1 and TRBJ2-3; perhaps TRBD2 as D (6 bases). Germline CDR1 and CDR2: DFQATT and SNEGSKA (reference sequence). This CDR3 has 9 residues. The V gene lost 8 bases and the J gene lost 6 bases, with 6 bases spanning the gap.

This chain links TRBV11-1 with TRBJ2-2; D uncertain. Deletions cut 5 bases from V and 4 bases from J, with 14 bases between. CDR3 length: 15 residues. The germline gives CDR1 SGHAT, CDR2 FQDESV (reference sequence). The CDR3 region is CASSPLITVTGELFF. Written as DNA, the CDR3 is TGTGCCAGCAGCCCCTTAATTACGGTCACCGGGGAGCTGTTTTTT.

This chain uses TRBV19 with TRBJ2-7; D might be TRBD2 (6 bases). Trimming stripped 1 base from V and 0 bases from J, with 13 bases between. In germline, CDR1 is LNHDA, CDR2 SQIVND (reference sequence). The CDR3 is 16 residues long. CDR3 nucleotides: TGTGCCAGTAGTATAGGTGGAGGGTTCCGCTCCTACGAGCAGTACTTC. This codes for CASSIGGGFRSYEQYF. Based on the CDR3 plus reference TRBV19 and TRBJ2-7, the full variable domain is DGGITQSPKYLFRKEGQNVTLSCEQNLNHDAMYWYRQDPGQGLRLIYYSQIVNDFQKGDIAEGYSVSREKKESFPLTVTSAQKNPTAFYLCASSIGGGFRSYEQYFGPGTRLTVT.

The V call is TRBV6-4, the J call TRBJ1-1, with D unclear. The CDR3 covers 13 residues. V lost 5 bases and J lost 4, with 11 bases in between. Germline lookup yields CDR1 MRHNA and CDR2 SNTAGT. The CDR3 region is CASSWGGPTEAFF. The CDR3 DNA sequence: TGTGCCAGCAGTTGGGGAGGGCCCACTGAAGCTTTCTTT.

The V and J genes are TRBV19 and TRBJ1-1, with 7 bases lining up with TRBD1. Looked up from germline, CDR1 is LNHDA and CDR2 is SQIVND (reference sequence). Unmatched junction bases numbered 5, after V lost 6 bases and J lost 4 bases. The CDR3 has 13 residues. CDR3 region: CASRLQGGTEAFF. The CDR3 bases are TGTGCCAGTAGATTGCAGGGGGGCACTGAAGCTTTCTTT. The full variable domain, with the rest looked up from reference TRBV19 and TRBJ1-1, is DGGITQSPKYLFRKEGQNVTLSCEQNLNHDAMYWYRQDPGQGLRLIYYSQIVNDFQKGDIAEGYSVSREKKESFPLTVTSAQKNPTAFYLCASRLQGGTEAFFGQGTRLTVV.

This rearrangement joins TRBV5-6 to TRBJ1-3; 7 positions agree with TRBD1. This CDR3 has 15 residues. V lost 0 bases and J lost 4; bases outside the gene matches: 4. Germline CDR1 and CDR2: SGHDT and YYEEEE. The CDR3 DNA reads TGTGCCAGCAGCTTGGAAGGGACAGCCGGAAACACCATATATTTT. Residues: CASSLEGTAGNTIYF. Using reference TRBV5-6 and TRBJ1-3 for the parts outside the CDR3, the full variable domain is DAGVTQSPTHLIKTRGQQVTLRCSPKSGHDTVSWYQQALGQGPQFIFQYYEEEERQRGNFPDRFSGHQFPNYSSELNVNALLLGDSALYLCASSLEGTAGNTIYFGEGSWLTVV.

The V call is TRBV7-6, the J call TRBJ2-7; 8 bases line up with TRBD1. The length of the CDR3 is 16 residues. The germline gives CDR1 SGHVS, CDR2 FNYEAQ. V lost 5 bases and J lost 4; bases outside the gene matches: 13. This CDR3 reads CASSLGGTGQGYEQYF. CDR3 nucleotide sequence: TGTGCCAGCAGCCTAGGGGGGACAGGCCAAGGGTACGAGCAGTACTTC.

V usage is TRBV6-5 and J usage is TRBJ1-5; tentatively, D is TRBD1 (6 bases). Germline loops: CDR1 MNHEY, CDR2 SVGAGI. The CDR3 spans 14 residues. Between the trimmed V and J ends, which lost 6 bases and 7 bases, there was a span of 16 bases. The CDR3 DNA is TGTGCCAGCAGCCGAGGGGGGGCTGGGCAGCCCCAGCATTTT. Its protein is CASSRGGAGQPQHF.